This T cell receptor beta chain came from a study of CD8 T cells in Susac syndrome. Study conclusions and caveats: Regarding the TCR sequencing and HLA analysis, the study admitted that a relatively small number of individuals were involved.

TCR beta was sequenced from blood CD8+ and CD4+ T cells. The germline gives CDR1 SEHNR, CDR2 FQNEAQ (reference sequence). The CDR3 runs 15 residues. Trimming removed 7 bases from V and 3 bases from J, with 15 bases in between. Random hexamers were used to reverse transcribe the RNA input (about 0.45 to 1 ug). In TCRdb, the immunoSEQ multiplex PCR reads were re-called with MiXCR into one record per CDR3 protein. This sample has around 130,000 distinct CDR3 sequences; around 80% occur once, and the top ten carry approximately 0.51%. As concerns this clonotype: Its antigen is unknown.

The sequence was obtained from a human donor with multiple sclerosis. The sample taken for sequencing was CD8+ T cells from PBMCs. V and J are TRBV7-9 and TRBJ2-2, with a possible D match to TRBD2 (7 bases). Written as DNA, the CDR3 is TGTGCCAGCAACTATCGGGGGGCGGACACCGGGGAGCTGTTTTTT. This gives the protein CASNYRGADTGELFF.